Sequencing of this TCR beta chain was carried out in a study of blood T cells in healthy people across ages. Study-wide results and limits: PBMCs that were unsorted prevented a conclusive naive versus antigen-experienced comparison. Researchers deemed the diversity estimates from one million T cells underestimates.

Per the germline V gene, CDR1 is DFQATT and CDR2 is SNEGSKA (reference sequence). CDR3 length: 11 residues. As to this clonotype: No antigen is known for it. A read error may produce the germline difference seen at one junction end.

Through a sample-barcoded 5' primer and a J-beta primer mix, a second PCR was run for roughly 6 to 11 cycles. A template-switch adaptor containing 12 random nucleotides labeled each cDNA molecule. Using its own MiXCR run on the 5' RACE reads, TCRdb lists one record per CDR3 protein. Of around 650,000 distinct CDR3 sequences in the sample, approximately 30% were seen once. The clonotype comes from a woman at least 80 years old in good health. The V call is TRBV20-1, the J call TRBJ1-2, with D hard to call. Sequencing was performed on blood. The CDR3 reads CSARAEARHPF. The DNA for the CDR3 is TGCAGTGCTAGAGCCGAAGCGAGACACCCCTTC.